This T cell receptor (beta chain) derives from a study of blood T cell repertoires in COVID-19. Study as a whole: Both acute and convalescent COVID-19 samples were obtained from the United States, Italy and Spain. PBMCs, B-cell-depleted T cells, or T cells provided the cDNA or gDNA that made up the material.

The authors' processing: Reference gene primer amplification yielded estimated nucleated cell counts. The protocol was immunoSEQ multiplex PCR, while the TCRdb copy is restricted to in-frame clones and leaves out a portion. The V and J calls and the clone size are those of that table, but D and trimming were determined from the DNA. The profile shows around 20,000 clones, roughly 86% of them singletons. Germline values: CDR1 SGHVS, CDR2 FQNEAQ. This CDR3 contains 16 residues. Trimming took 5 bases from V and 4 from J; bases not matched to a gene: 13. The sequenced sample consisted of peripheral blood. The TCR comes from a man aged 65-85 years with acute or convalescent COVID-19. This chain links TRBV7-8 with TRBJ2-7, with 8 bases identical to TRBD2. Here the CDR3 DNA reads TGTGCCAGCAGCGAGGAAGGACTAGCTCTAACTTACGAGCAGTACTTC. Its translation is CASSEEGLALTYEQYF.